This is a list of T cell receptor beta chains from one sample in a study of T cell changes during pregnancy in multiple sclerosis. Data came from immunoSEQ multiplex PCR; TCRdb stores just in-frame clones and leaves some out. The sample yields about 48,000 clones, approximately 92% seen once. The sequencing here drew on CD4+ T cells from peripheral blood mononuclear cells, taken in the second trimester of pregnancy. The receptors originated from a female donor in good health, enrolled as a control in a pregnancy study. CDR3s include the opening cysteine and the closing phenylalanine or tryptophan. Fields, in order: D gene, J gene, V gene, clone size, CDR3 DNA, CDR3 protein. D genes are given only for firm matches. Clone size, where shown, is once, few, many, or a class for clones that have expanded.

>.|TRBJ2-7|TRBV7-8|.
TGTGCCAGCAGCCCCCGGGGATCCTACGAGCAGTACTTC
CASSPRGSYEQYF
>.|TRBJ2-1|TRBV5-4|.
TGTGCCAGCAGCTACTTCGGACTATCCGGGCAGTTCTTC
CASSYFGLSGQFF
>TRBD1|TRBJ1-6|TRBV7-8|.
TGTGCCACCTCGGACAGGGAGGGGAATTCACCCCTCCACTTT
CATSDREGNSPLHF
>.|TRBJ1-3|TRBV4-2|.
TGTGCCAGCAGCCATCTTAGGGGGGGTTTGGCGAACACCATATATTTT
CASSHLRGGLANTIYF
>TRBD2|TRBJ2-1|TRBV7-9|.
TGTGCCAGCAGCTCCTATAGCGGGCGCTACAATGAGCAGTTCTTC
CASSSYSGRYNEQFF
>.|TRBJ2-3|TRBV28|.
TGTGCCAGCAGCAAATCCGGTACTAGCACAGATACGCAGTATTTT
CASSKSGTSTDTQYF
>.|TRBJ2-3|TRBV5-1|.
TGCGCCAGCAGCTCTGGGACTCCGAATACGCAGTATTTT
CASSSGTPNTQYF
>TRBD1|TRBJ1-4|TRBV7-8|.
TGTGCCAGCAGCTTTGGGACAGGGGGGGAAAAACTGTTTTTT
CASSFGTGGEKLFF
>TRBD1|TRBJ2-7|TRBV18|.
TGTGCCAGCTCACCATATGGGACAGGGGCCTACGAGCAGTACTTC
CASSPYGTGAYEQYF
>TRBD1|TRBJ1-2|TRBV28|.
TGTGCCAGCAGTTCGATTAAAGGACAGGGGAGGGTTGGAGGCTACACCTTC
CASSSIKGQGRVGGYTF
>.|TRBJ1-4|TRBV5-1|.
TGCGCCAGCAGCTTACAGAATGAAAAACTGTTTTTT
CASSLQNEKLFF
>.|TRBJ1-1|TRBV28|.
TGTGCCACTTTCTCAGGGTTTAACACTGAAGCTTTCTTT
CATFSGFNTEAFF
>.|TRBJ2-1|TRBV29-1|.
TGCAGCGTTGACAGGGGCCGGGAGCAGTTCTTC
CSVDRGREQFF
>TRBD1|TRBJ1-6|TRBV7-9|.
TGTGCCAGCAGCTGGACAGGGGCCAATTCACCCCTCCACTTT
CASSWTGANSPLHF
>TRBD1|TRBJ2-1|TRBV2|.
TGTGCCAGCAGGGACAGGGGGGGGAATGAAATTGTGCAGTTCTTC
CASRDRGGNEIVQFF
>TRBD1|TRBJ2-5|TRBV18|.
TGTGCCAGCTCACCCATGGGACAGGGAGAGACCCAGTACTTC
CASSPMGQGETQYF
>TRBD1|TRBJ1-2|TRBV28|.
TGTGCCAGCAGTTTAGAGGGGACAGGGTTCGATGGCTACACCTTC
CASSLEGTGFDGYTF
>.|TRBJ1-3|TRBV2|.
TGTGCCGGCTCCAGGGTTTTGTCGGGAAACACCATATATTTT
CAGSRVLSGNTIYF
>.|TRBJ1-6|TRBV4-3|.
TGCGCCAGCAGCCAAGATCCCAGCGGGGGCGCATCTCCCCTCCACTTT
CASSQDPSGGASPLHF
>TRBD1|TRBJ1-4|TRBV4-3|once
TGCGCCAGCAGCTTAAGAGTAGGGGGCAATGAAAAACTGTTTTTT
CASSLRVGGNEKLFF
>.|TRBJ2-1|TRBV19|.
TGTGCCAGTAGTAGGACTCACTCCTACAATGAGCAGTTCTTC
CASSRTHSYNEQFF
>.|TRBJ1-2|TRBV6-6|.
TGTGCCAGCAGTTACTCCCAGGCCACATATGGCTACACCTTC
CASSYSQATYGYTF
>.|TRBJ1-1|TRBV5-1|.
TGCGCCAGCAGCTTGTCGGGTGGGTTCACTGAAGCTTTCTTT
CASSLSGGFTEAFF
>TRBD1|TRBJ2-1|TRBV4-1|.
TGCGCCAGCAGCCACCGGACAGGTTCTTACAATGAGCAGTTCTTC
CASSHRTGSYNEQFF
>.|TRBJ1-5|TRBV5-5|once
TGTGCCAGCAGCTTGGCCCCCGGGGATCAGCCCCAGCATTTT
CASSLAPGDQPQHF
>.|TRBJ1-2|TRBV10-3|.
TGTGCCATCAGTGACAAGGACATCTATGGCTACACCTTC
CAISDKDIYGYTF
>.|TRBJ1-2|TRBV4-1|.
TGCGCCAGCAGCCAAACAGGGAACTATGGCTACACCTTC
CASSQTGNYGYTF
>.|TRBJ2-7|TRBV5-1|.
TGCGCCAGCAGTGGCGGGACAGCCTACGAGCAGTACTTC
CASSGGTAYEQYF
>TRBD1|TRBJ2-4|TRBV7-2|.
TGTGCCAGCAGCCCAAGGGACAGGGGCAACATTCAGTACTTC
CASSPRDRGNIQYF